This TCR beta chain was recovered during a study of T cells in Graves' hyperthyroidism and ophthalmopathy. There were TCR beta CDR3 regions amplified from RNA transcripts. A set of HTBI primers served as the primers for a first-round RT-PCR of the TCR CDR3. TCRdb fed the multiplex PCR reads into MiXCR, producing one record per CDR3 protein. The profile covers 400,000 to 500,000 distinct CDR3 sequences, with roughly an eighth appearing a single time and less than 20% taken by the ten largest. In the case of this clonotype: No antigen is known for it.

Overall study results and limits: The majority of expanded thyroid clonotypes above 0.001 also appeared in blood.

The CDR3 contains 17 residues. Looked up from germline, CDR1 is LNHDA and CDR2 is SQIVND (reference sequence). V shed 3 bases, J shed 9 bases, and the junction held 18 bases outside the gene matches. Uncontrolled infection, other autoimmune disease, pregnancy or lactation disqualified patients from enrolment. This clonotype originated in a woman under 30 with Graves' hyperthyroidism. The V call is TRBV19, the J call TRBJ2-7; TRBD2 aligns across 9 bases. The sample consisted of blood. The CDR3 here is CASSIGSRAGGRHGQYF. Here the CDR3 DNA reads TGTGCCAGTAGTATCGGGAGTCGCGCGGGAGGGCGGCACGGGCAGTACTTC.